These 5 T cell receptor beta chains originate from one sample sequenced in a study of beta chain features in type 1 diabetes. Reverse transcription of all isolated RNA meant that expressed TCRB transcripts were sequenced. Assay: immunoSEQ multiplex PCR; the TCRdb copy retains only in-frame clones and omits some. The sample has roughly 230,000 clones, 9.6% seen once. The specimen sequenced was naive CD4+ T cells from blood. The receptors shown here come from a woman aged 18-29 years in good health.

In this sample, this clone turned up a few times. The rearrangement links TRBV9 to TRBJ2-3, with a possible D match to TRBD2 (5 bases). Trimming pared 0 bases from V and 6 bases from J, leaving 8 bases between. There are 13 residues in the CDR3. Germline CDR1 is SGDLS and CDR2 is YYNGEE. The CDR3 region is CASSVGVADTQYF. The CDR3 DNA reads TGTGCCAGCAGCGTAGGGGTAGCGGATACGCAGTATTTT.

In its sample, this clone was seen a few times. The chain couples TRBV6-1 to TRBJ1-2, with TRBD1 matching over 7 bases. V lost 5 bases, J lost 4 bases, and 7 bases stayed unmatched. Germline lookup yields CDR1 MNHNS and CDR2 SASEGT. CDR3 length equals 14 residues. The CDR3: CASSPRDSLYGYTF. The CDR3 DNA follows: TGTGCCAGCAGTCCCCGGGACAGCCTCTATGGCTACACCTTC.

The chain recombines TRBV9 with TRBJ2-3, with D unclear. This CDR3 is built from 16 residues. The V end was cut by 4 bases, the J end by 1 base, with 16 bases between. Germline V gene sequence: CDR1 SGDLS, CDR2 YYNGEE. CDR3 sequence reads: CASSLDRVYGTDTQYF. The CDR3 DNA reads TGTGCCAGCAGCCTAGACCGGGTATACGGCACAGATACGCAGTATTTT.

A few counts support this clone. This chain connects TRBV2 to TRBJ1-4, with 11 bases aligning to TRBD1. This CDR3 spans 14 amino acids. With 6 bases clipped from V and 5 bases from J, the junction kept 2 bases outside the gene matches. CDR1 and CDR2 from the germline V gene are SNHLY and FYNNEI. CDR3 in DNA: TGTGCCAGCAGCCGGGACAGGGGGAATGAAAAACTGTTTTTT. Translating it yields CASSRDRGNEKLFF.

The chain uses TRBV5-1 and TRBJ2-5; TRBD2 matches at 14 bases. The CDR3 covers 16 residues. V lost 4 bases, J lost 4 bases, and 6 bases stayed unmatched. Germline V gene lookup returns CDR1 SGHRS and CDR2 YFSETQ. CDR3 amino acids: CASSTGTSGRTETQYF. DNA for the CDR3: TGCGCCAGCAGCACCGGGACTAGCGGGAGAACAGAGACCCAGTACTTC.